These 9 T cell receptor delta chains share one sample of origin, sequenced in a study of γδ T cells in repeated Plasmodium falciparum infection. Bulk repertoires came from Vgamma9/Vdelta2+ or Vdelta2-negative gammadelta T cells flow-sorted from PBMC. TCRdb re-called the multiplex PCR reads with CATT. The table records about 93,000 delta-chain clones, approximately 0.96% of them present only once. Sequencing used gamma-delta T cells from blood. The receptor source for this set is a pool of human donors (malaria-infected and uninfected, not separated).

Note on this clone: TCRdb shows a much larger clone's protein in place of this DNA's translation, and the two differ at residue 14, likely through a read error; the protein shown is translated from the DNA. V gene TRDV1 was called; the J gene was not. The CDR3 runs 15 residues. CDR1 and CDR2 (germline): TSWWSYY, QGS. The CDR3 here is CALGGDPDPADKLTF. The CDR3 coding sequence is TGTGCTCTTGGGGGGGACCCCGATCCTGCCGATAAACTCACCTTT.

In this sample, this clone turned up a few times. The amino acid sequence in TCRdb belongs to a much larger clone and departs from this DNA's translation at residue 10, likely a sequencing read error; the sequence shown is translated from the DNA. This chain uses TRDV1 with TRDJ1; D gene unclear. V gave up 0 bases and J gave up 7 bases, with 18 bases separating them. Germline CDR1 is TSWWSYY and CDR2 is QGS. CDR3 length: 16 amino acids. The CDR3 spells CALGELIPQTEGKLIF. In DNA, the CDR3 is TGTGCTCTTGGGGAACTTATCCCCCAAACGGAGGGTAAACTCATCTTT.

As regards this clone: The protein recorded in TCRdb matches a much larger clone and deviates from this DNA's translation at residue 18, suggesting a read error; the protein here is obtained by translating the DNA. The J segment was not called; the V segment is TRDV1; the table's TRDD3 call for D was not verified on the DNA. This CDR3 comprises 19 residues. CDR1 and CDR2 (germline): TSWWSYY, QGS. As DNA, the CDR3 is TGTGCTCTTGGGGAGCCTAGTAGTCTGGGGGTCCACCACACCGATAAACTCACCTTT. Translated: CALGEPSSLGVHHTDKLTF.

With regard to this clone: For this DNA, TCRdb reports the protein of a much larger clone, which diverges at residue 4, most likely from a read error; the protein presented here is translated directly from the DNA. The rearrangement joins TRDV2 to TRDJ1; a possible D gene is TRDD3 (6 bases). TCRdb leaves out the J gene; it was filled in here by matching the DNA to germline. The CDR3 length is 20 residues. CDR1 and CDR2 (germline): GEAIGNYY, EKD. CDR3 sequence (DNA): TGTGCCTGTGGCACCAACCTACAAGGATGCCAAGGGGATCGGACCGATAAACTCATCTTT. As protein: CACGTNLQGCQGDRTDKLIF.

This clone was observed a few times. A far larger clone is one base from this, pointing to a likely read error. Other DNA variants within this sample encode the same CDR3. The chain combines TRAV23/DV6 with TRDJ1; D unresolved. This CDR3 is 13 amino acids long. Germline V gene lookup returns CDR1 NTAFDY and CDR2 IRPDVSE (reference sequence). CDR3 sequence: CAASWWETDKLIF. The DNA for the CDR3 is TGTGCAGCAAGCTGGTGGGAGACCGATAAACTCATCTTC.

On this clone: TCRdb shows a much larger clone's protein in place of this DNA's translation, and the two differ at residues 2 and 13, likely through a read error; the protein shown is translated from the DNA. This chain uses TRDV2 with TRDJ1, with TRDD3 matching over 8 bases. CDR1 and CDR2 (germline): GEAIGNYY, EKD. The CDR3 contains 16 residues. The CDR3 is CSCDTGTGGRTDQLIF. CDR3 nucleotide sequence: TGTTCCTGTGACACCGGTACTGGGGGCCGCACCGATCAACTCATCTTT.

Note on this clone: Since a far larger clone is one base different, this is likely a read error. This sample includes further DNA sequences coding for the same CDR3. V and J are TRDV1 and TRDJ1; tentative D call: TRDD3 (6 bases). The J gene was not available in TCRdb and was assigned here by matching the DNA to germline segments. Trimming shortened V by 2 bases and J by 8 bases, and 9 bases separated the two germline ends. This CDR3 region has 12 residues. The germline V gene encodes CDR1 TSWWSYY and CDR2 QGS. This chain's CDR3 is CALGEWGGKLIF. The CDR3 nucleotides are TGTGCTCTTGGGGAATGGGGGGGGAAACTCATCTTT.

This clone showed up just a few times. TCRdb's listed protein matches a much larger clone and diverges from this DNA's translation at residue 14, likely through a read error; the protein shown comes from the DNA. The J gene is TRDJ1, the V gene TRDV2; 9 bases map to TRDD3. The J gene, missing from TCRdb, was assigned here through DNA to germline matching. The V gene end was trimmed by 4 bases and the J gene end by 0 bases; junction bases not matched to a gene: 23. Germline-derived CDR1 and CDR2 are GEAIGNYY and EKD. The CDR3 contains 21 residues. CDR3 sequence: CACDSKTSTRLGDSYTDKLIF. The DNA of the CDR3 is TGTGCCTGTGATTCCAAAACCAGTACGAGGCTGGGGGATTCCTACACCGATAAACTCATCTTT.

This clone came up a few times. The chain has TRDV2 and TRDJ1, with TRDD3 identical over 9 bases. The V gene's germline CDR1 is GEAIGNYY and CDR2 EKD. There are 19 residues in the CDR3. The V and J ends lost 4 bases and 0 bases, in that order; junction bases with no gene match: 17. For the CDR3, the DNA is TGTGCCTGTGAAACGATGGGCGTACTGGGGGACGAGTACACCGATAAACTCATCTTT. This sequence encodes CACETMGVLGDEYTDKLIF.